This T cell receptor (beta chain) was retrieved from a study of control samples from healthy donors and cancer patients. The CDR3 extends over 14 amino acids. The V gene's germline CDR1 is MNHEY and CDR2 SMNVEV (reference sequence). V shed 4 bases, J shed 8 bases, and the junction held 9 bases outside the gene matches. Libraries were prepared by immunoSEQ multiplex PCR; TCRdb keeps only in-frame clonotypes and omits some of them. There are about 120,000 clones in the sample; around 92% occur only once, and less than 2.5% lies in the top ten. Sequenced material: blood. The V and J genes are TRBV27 and TRBJ2-7; 9 positions agree with TRBD1. This sequence was found in a woman aged 45-65 years in good health. CDR3 bases: TGTGCCAGCAGTTCCTTCAACGACAGGGGGAAGCAGTACTTC. It encodes CASSSFNDRGKQYF.